This TCR beta chain is drawn from a study of shared clonotypes between healthy human individuals. Per the germline V gene, CDR1 is MDHEN and CDR2 is SYDVKM. J lost 2 bases, V lost 4 bases, and 6 bases had no gene match. The CDR3 length is 15 residues. In the CD4+ fraction, cells were divided into CD45RA+ naive and CD45RA-negative memory subsets. Profiled with immunoSEQ multiplex PCR; TCRdb holds only in-frame clones, not every one. The sample carries some 2.4 million clones, over 85% recorded once. The sample taken for sequencing was naive CD4+ T cells from PBMCs. Subset described: CD45RA+ positively selected. The chain employs TRBV28 and TRBJ2-7; 9 bases match TRBD1. This clonotype was obtained from a man aged 18 to 35 in good health. Some clones in this sample may be carry-over from other donors' samples. This CDR3 is CASSSGTGLTYEQYF. CDR3 in DNA: TGTGCCAGCAGTTCCGGGACAGGGTTGACCTACGAGCAGTACTTC.